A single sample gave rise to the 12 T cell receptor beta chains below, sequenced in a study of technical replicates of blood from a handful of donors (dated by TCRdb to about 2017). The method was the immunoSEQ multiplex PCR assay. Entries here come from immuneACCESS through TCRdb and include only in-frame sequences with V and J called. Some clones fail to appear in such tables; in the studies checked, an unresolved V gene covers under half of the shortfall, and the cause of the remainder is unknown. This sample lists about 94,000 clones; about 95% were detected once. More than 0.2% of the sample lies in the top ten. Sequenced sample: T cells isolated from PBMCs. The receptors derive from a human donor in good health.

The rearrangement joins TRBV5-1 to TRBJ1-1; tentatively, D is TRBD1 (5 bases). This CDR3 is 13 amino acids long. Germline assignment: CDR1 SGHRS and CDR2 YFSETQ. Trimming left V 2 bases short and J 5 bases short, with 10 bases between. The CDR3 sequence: CASSLPGQTEAFF. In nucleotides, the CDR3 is TGCGCCAGCAGCTTACCAGGGCAAACTGAAGCTTTCTTT.

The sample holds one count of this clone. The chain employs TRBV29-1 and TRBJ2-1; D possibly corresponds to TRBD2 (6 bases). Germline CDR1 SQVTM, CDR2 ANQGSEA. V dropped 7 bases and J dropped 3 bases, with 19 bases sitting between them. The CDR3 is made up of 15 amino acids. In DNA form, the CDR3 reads TGCAGCGCCTTAACCCGGGAGTTGAGCTACAATGAGCAGTTCTTC. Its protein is CSALTRELSYNEQFF.

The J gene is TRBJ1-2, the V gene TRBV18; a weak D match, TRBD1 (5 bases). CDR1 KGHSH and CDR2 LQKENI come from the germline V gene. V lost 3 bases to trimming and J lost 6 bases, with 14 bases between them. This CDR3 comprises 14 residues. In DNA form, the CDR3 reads TGTGCCAGCTCACCTCGGGGGGAGGTGGATGGCTACACCTTC. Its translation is CASSPRGEVDGYTF.

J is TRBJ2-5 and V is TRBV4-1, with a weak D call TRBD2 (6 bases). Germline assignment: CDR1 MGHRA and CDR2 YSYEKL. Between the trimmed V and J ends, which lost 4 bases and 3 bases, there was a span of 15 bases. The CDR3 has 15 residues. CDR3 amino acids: CASSRGAGIEETQYF. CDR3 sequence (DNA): TGCGCCAGCAGCCGCGGGGCGGGCATAGAAGAGACCCAGTACTTC.

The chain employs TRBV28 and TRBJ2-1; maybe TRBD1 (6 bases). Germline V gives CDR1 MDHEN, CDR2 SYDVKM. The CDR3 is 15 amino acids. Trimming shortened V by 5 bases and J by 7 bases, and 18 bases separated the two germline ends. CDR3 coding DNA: TGTGCCAGCAGTGAAACAGGGCTCCGGGATAATGAGCAGTTCTTC. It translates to CASSETGLRDNEQFF.

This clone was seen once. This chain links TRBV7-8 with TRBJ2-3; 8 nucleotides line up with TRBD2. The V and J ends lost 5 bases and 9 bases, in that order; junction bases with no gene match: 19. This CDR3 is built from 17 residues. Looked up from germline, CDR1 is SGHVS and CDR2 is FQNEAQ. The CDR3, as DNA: TGTGCCAGCAGCCCCAACCGGGGGGGTCTCCACCTGTCGACGCAGTATTTT. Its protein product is CASSPNRGGLHLSTQYF. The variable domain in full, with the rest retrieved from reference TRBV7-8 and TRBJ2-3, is GAGVSQSPRYKVAKRGQDVALRCDPISGHVSLFWYQQALGQGPEFLTYFQNEAQLDKSGLPSDRFFAERPEGSVSTLKIQRTQQEDSAVYLCASSPNRGGLHLSTQYFGPGTRLTVL.

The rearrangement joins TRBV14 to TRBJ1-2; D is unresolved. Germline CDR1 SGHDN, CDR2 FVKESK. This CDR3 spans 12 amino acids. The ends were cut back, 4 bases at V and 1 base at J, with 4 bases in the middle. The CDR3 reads CASSRSNYGYTF. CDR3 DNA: TGTGCCAGCAGCCGGAGTAACTATGGCTACACCTTC.

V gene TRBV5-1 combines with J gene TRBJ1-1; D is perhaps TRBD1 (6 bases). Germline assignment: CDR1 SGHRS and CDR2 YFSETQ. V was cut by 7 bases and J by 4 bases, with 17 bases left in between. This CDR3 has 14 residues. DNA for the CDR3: TGCGCCAGCGGCAAAGCAGGGGTCGGCACTGAAGCTTTCTTT. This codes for CASGKAGVGTEAFF.

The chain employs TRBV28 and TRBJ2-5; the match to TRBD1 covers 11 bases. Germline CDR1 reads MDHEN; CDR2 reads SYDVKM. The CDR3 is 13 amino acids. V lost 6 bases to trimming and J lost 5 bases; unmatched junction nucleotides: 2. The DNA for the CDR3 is TGTGCCAGCAGGGACAGGGGGCAGGAGACCCAGTACTTC. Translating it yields CASRDRGQETQYF.

The CDR3 DNA follows: TGTGCCAGCACGCAGGGAAGGGGTTACGAGCAGTACTTC. This translates into CASTQGRGYEQYF. The genes are TRBV2 and TRBJ2-7; tentatively, D is TRBD1 (5 bases). The CDR3 contains 13 residues. CDR1 is SNHLY, CDR2 FYNNEI, per germline. Trimming removed 7 bases at V and 4 bases at J, with 14 bases between.

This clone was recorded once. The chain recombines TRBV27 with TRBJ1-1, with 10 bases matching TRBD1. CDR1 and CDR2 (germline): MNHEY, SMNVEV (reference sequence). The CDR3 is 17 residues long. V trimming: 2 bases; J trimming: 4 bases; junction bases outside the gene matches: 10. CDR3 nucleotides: TGTGCCAGCAGTTTACTACCGGGACAGGGGTCTAGCACTGAAGCTTTCTTT. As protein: CASSLLPGQGSSTEAFF.

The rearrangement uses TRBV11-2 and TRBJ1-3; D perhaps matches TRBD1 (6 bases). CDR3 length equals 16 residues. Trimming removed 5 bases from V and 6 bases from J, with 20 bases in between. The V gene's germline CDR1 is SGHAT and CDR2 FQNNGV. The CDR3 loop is CASSPSGTRAPNTIYF. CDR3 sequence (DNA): TGTGCCAGCAGCCCGTCCGGGACACGCGCCCCAAACACCATATATTTT.